This TCR beta chain emerged from a study of T cells after yellow fever vaccination. Germline CDR1 is LNHNV and CDR2 is YYDKDF (reference sequence). With 3 bases removed from V and 2 bases from J, the gap between germline ends came to 8 bases. CDR3 length: 13 residues. A process of 5'RACE template switching, which added a universal primer site and UMIs, was used to make TCR cDNA. One entry per CDR3 protein results from TCRdb running MiXCR on the 5' RACE reads. This table holds 620,000 or so distinct CDR3 sequences, 9% to 15% found once. The table lists this clonotype with a few counts. This receptor was obtained from a man aged 30-40 years who received the YFV17D yellow fever vaccine. The sequencing used PBMCs, collected on the day of the yellow fever booster vaccination. The V gene is TRBV15, the J gene TRBJ2-7; TRBD2 is a possible D gene (5 bases). CDR3 nucleotides: TGTGCCACCAGCAGTGACTATCCCTACGAGCAGTACTTC. Translated: CATSSDYPYEQYF.